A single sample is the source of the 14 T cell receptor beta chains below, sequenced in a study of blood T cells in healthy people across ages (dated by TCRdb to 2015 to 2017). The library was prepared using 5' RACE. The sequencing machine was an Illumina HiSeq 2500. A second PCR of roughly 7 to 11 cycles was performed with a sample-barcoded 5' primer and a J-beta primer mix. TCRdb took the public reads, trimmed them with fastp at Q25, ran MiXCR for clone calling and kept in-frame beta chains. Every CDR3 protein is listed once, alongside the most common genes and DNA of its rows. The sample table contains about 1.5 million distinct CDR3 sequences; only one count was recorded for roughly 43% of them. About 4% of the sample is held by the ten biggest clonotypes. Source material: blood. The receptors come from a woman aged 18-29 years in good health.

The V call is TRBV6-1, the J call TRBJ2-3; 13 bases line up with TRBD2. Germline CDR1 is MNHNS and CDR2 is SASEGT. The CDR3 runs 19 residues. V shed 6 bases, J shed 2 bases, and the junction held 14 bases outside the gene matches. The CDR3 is CASSWTSGSKLVDTDTQYF. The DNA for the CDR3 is TGTGCCAGCAGCTGGACTAGCGGGAGTAAGTTGGTTGACACAGATACGCAGTATTTT.

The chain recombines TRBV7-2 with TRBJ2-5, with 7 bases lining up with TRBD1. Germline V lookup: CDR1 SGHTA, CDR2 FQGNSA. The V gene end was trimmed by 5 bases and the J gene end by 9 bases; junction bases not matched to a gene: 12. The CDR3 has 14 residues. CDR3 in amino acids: CASSQRTGLWSQYF. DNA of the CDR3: TGTGCCAGCAGCCAACGGACAGGCCTCTGGTCCCAGTACTTC.

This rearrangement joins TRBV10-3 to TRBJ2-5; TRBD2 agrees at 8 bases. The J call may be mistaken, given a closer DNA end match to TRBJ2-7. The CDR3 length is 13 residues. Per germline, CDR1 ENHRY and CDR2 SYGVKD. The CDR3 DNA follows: TGTGCCATCAGTGAGGGACTAGCCACCGAGCAGTACTTC. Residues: CAISEGLATEQYF.

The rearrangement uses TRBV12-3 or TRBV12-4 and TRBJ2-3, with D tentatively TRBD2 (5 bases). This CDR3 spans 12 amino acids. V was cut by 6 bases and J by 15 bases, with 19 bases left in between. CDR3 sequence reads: CASSASTDMQYF. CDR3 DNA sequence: TGTGCCAGCAGCGCTAGCACAGATATGCAATATTTT.

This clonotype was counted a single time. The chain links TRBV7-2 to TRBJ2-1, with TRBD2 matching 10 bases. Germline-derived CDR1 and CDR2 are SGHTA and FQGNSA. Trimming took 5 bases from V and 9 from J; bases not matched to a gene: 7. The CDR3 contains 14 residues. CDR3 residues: CASSKGLATSEQFF. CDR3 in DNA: TGTGCCAGCAGCAAGGGACTAGCGACGAGTGAGCAGTTCTTC.

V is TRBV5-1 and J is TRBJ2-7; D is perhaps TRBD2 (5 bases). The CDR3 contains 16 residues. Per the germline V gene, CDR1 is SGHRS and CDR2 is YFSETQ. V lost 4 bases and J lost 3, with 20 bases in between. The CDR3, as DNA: TGCGCCAGCAGCATGGGTGATGGTGGGAGCCGCTACGAGCAGTACTTC. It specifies CASSMGDGGSRYEQYF.

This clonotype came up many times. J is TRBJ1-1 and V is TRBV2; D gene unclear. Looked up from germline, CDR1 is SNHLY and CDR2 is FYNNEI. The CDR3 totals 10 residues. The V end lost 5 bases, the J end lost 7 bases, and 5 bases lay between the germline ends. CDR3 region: CASSIGEAFF. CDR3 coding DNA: TGTGCCAGCAGTATAGGTGAAGCTTTCTTT.

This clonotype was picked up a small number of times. CDR3 nucleotides: TGTGCCAGCAGCCCACGACAGGCCCGAGCTTTCTTT. Translation gives CASSPRQARAFF. The rearrangement links TRBV6-2 or TRBV6-3 to TRBJ1-1; TRBD1 is a possible D gene (6 bases). From germline, CDR1 is MNHEY and CDR2 SVGEGT. Trimming shortened V by 6 bases and J by 10 bases, and 15 bases separated the two germline ends. This CDR3 spans 12 amino acids.

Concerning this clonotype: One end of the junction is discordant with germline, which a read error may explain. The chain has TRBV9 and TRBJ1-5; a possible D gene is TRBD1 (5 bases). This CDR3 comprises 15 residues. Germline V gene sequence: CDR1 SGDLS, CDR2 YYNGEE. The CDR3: CTSSVGETSNQPQHF. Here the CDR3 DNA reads TGTACCAGCAGCGTAGGGGAGACTAGTAATCAGCCCCAGCATTTT.

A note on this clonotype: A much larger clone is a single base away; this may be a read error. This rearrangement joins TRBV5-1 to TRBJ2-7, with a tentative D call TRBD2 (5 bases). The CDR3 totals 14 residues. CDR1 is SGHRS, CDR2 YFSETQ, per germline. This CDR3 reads CASNLEAESYEQYF. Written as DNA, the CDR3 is TGCGCCAGCAACTTGGAGGCAGAGTCCTACGAGCAGTACTTC.

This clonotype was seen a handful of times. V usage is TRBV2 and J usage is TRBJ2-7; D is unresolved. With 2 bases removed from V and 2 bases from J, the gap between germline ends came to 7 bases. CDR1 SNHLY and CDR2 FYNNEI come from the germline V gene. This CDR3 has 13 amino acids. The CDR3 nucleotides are TGTGCCAGCAGTGAACAGCGAACCTACGAGCAGTACTTC. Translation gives CASSEQRTYEQYF.

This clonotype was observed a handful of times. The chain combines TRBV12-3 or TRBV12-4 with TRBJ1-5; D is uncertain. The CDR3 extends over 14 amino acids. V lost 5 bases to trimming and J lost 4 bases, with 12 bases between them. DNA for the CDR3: TGTGCCAGCAGTATCCCCGACGGGAATCAGCCCCAGCATTTT. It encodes CASSIPDGNQPQHF.

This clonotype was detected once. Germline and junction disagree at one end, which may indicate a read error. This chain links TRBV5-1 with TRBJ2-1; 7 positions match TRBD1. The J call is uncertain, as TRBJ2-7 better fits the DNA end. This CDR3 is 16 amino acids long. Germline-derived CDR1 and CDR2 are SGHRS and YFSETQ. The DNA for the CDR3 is TGCGTCAGCAGCTTTGAGGGGGCCATATCCTACAATGAGCAGTACTTC. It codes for CVSSFEGAISYNEQYF.

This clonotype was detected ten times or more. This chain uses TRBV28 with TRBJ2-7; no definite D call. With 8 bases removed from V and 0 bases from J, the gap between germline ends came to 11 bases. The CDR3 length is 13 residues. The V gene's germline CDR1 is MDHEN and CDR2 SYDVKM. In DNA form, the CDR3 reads TGTGCCAGCTTAGGTTCCAGCTCCTACGAGCAGTACTTC. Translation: CASLGSSSYEQYF.